Sequencing of this T cell receptor (beta chain) was carried out in a study of cytomegalovirus exposure and HLA in healthy donors. Donors were ostensibly healthy at sampling, although undocumented immune exposures were probable. The germline V gene encodes CDR1 SEHNR and CDR2 FQNEAQ (reference sequence). The length of the CDR3 is 13 residues. Unmatched junction bases numbered 3, after V lost 8 bases and J lost 6 bases. Amplification used 60 Vbeta primers and 13 Jbeta primers. Authors' analysis steps: A later analysis tallied about 80 million unique TCR beta chains, 9 million to 12 million of them shared. TCRdb's table, derived via immunoSEQ multiplex PCR, lists solely in-frame clones and lacks some. V and J calls and clone size are as listed in that table; D and trimming were resolved from the DNA. The sample comprises 120,000 or so clones, 65% to 80% of which are singletons, and around 30% rests with the top ten.

Sequencing was done on a sample of PBMCs. The source is a man aged 60-69 years in good health and CMV-seropositive. The genes are TRBV7-9 and TRBJ1-6; 8 bases agree with TRBD1. The chain's CDR3 is CASPGQGNSPLHF. The CDR3, as DNA: TGTGCCAGCCCAGGACAGGGTAATTCACCCCTCCACTTT.